Shown below are 15 T cell receptor beta chains from a single sample sequenced in a study of cytomegalovirus exposure and HLA in healthy donors. Repertoires were generated with immunoSEQ multiplex PCR, while TCRdb's copy carries only in-frame clones and drops some. The repertoire holds about 220,000 clones, with just over 85% as singletons. The specimen sequenced was PBMCs. These receptors came from a woman aged 18 to 35 in good health and CMV-seronegative.

This chain joins TRBV7-9 and TRBJ2-7; TRBD2 might be the D (5 bases). The germline V gene encodes CDR1 SEHNR and CDR2 FQNEAQ (reference sequence). V dropped 5 bases and J dropped 5 bases, with 10 bases sitting between them. This CDR3 has 12 residues. The CDR3 loop reads CASSRGWNEQYF. The CDR3 DNA sequence: TGTGCCAGCAGCCGAGGGTGGAACGAGCAGTACTTC.

The chain combines TRBV7-2 with TRBJ2-7, with 8 bases fitting TRBD1. The germline CDR1 and CDR2 sequences are SGHTA and FQGNSA. The CDR3 contains 14 residues. Trimming cost V 3 bases and J 3 bases; bases outside gene matches: 4. Here the CDR3 DNA reads TGTGCCAGCAGCTTCGGACAGGGAGACTACGAGCAGTACTTC. Protein: CASSFGQGDYEQYF.

This rearrangement joins TRBV9 to TRBJ2-3; D might be TRBD1 (6 bases). This CDR3 comprises 15 residues. CDR1 is SGDLS, CDR2 YYNGEE, per germline. V dropped 0 bases and J dropped 2 bases, with 10 bases sitting between them. The CDR3 DNA follows: TGTGCCAGCAGCGTAGAGACAGGCCTCACAGATACGCAGTATTTT. Amino acid sequence: CASSVETGLTDTQYF.

The V and J genes are TRBV5-1 and TRBJ2-1, with 7 bases lining up with TRBD1. Germline V lookup: CDR1 SGHRS, CDR2 YFSETQ. V shed 4 bases, J shed 8 bases, and the junction held 6 bases outside the gene matches. The CDR3 runs to 13 residues. The CDR3 nucleotides are TGCGCCAGCAGCCCCACAGGGGTACATGAGCAGTTCTTC. This encodes CASSPTGVHEQFF.

This clone was seen more than once but under ten times. The V and J genes are TRBV6-5 and TRBJ2-7; D unclear. Germline-derived CDR1 and CDR2 are MNHEY and SVGAGI. The ends were cut back, 6 bases at V and 3 bases at J, with 6 bases in the middle. The CDR3 sequence is 11 residues long. CDR3 protein: CASRANYEQYF. CDR3 nucleotides: TGTGCCAGCAGGGCAAACTACGAGCAGTACTTC.

This clone was observed a few times. The J gene is TRBJ2-7, the V gene TRBV2; D is undetermined. Germline lookup yields CDR1 SNHLY and CDR2 FYNNEI. Trimming removed 4 bases from V and 4 bases from J, with 5 bases in between. CDR3 size: 11 residues. CDR3 protein: CASSGSYEQYF. CDR3 nucleotide sequence: TGTGCCAGCAGTGGCAGTTACGAGCAGTACTTC. The whole variable domain, filled in from reference TRBV2 and TRBJ2-7, reads EPEVTQTPSHQVTQMGQEVILRCVPISNHLYFYWYRQILGQKVEFLVSFYNNEISEKSEIFDDQFSVERPDGSNFTLKIRSTKLEDSAMYFCASSGSYEQYFGPGTRLTVT.

V is TRBV5-6 and J is TRBJ2-3, with D perhaps TRBD2 (6 bases). Trimming stripped 0 bases from V and 4 bases from J, with 12 bases between. This CDR3 has 15 residues. Germline values: CDR1 SGHDT, CDR2 YYEEEE. The CDR3 sequence: CASSLAGGGPDTQYF. The CDR3 DNA reads TGTGCCAGCAGCTTGGCCGGGGGAGGCCCAGATACGCAGTATTTT. Filled out from reference TRBV5-6 and TRBJ2-3, the complete variable domain reads DAGVTQSPTHLIKTRGQQVTLRCSPKSGHDTVSWYQQALGQGPQFIFQYYEEEERQRGNFPDRFSGHQFPNYSSELNVNALLLGDSALYLCASSLAGGGPDTQYFGPGTRLTVL.

The CDR3 protein is CASSLTLNSHSYEQYF. As DNA, the CDR3 is TGTGCCAGCAGCTTAACGTTGAACTCGCACTCCTACGAGCAGTACTTC. The V call is TRBV7-3, the J call TRBJ2-7, with D uncertain. The CDR3 totals 16 residues. Trimming removed 0 bases at V and 0 bases at J, with 12 bases between. Germline CDR1 is SGHTA and CDR2 is FQGTGA.

This clone was seen just once. This sequence joins TRBV9 and TRBJ1-1, with 9 positions matching TRBD1. The CDR3 has 15 amino acids. With 4 bases clipped from V and 4 bases from J, the junction kept 8 bases outside the gene matches. CDR1 and CDR2 from the germline V gene are SGDLS and YYNGEE. The CDR3 DNA follows: TGTGCCAGCAGCACCCGACAGGGGGGAGGCACTGAAGCTTTCTTT. Translation gives CASSTRQGGGTEAFF.

The sample holds one count of this clone. This chain connects TRBV2 to TRBJ1-4; D call uncertain. The CDR3 runs 14 residues. V dropped 3 bases and J dropped 2 bases, with 7 bases sitting between them. In germline, CDR1 is SNHLY, CDR2 FYNNEI. CDR3 loop: CASSDGRTNEKLFF. CDR3 nucleotides: TGTGCCAGCAGTGATGGCCGCACTAATGAAAAACTGTTTTTT.

The gene calls are TRBV7-9 and TRBJ2-7; TRBD1 aligns across 7 bases. Germline CDR1 reads SEHNR; CDR2 reads FQNEAQ (reference sequence). V shed 4 bases and J 2 bases; nucleotides not matched to a gene: 5. The CDR3 consists of 14 residues. CDR3 nucleotide sequence: TGTGCCAGCAGCTACAAAGGGGGCCCCTACGAGCAGTACTTC. Amino acids: CASSYKGGPYEQYF.

The CDR3 DNA reads TGTGCCAGTAGCACCTCGGGACTAGATTATCAGTACTTC. Residues: CASSTSGLDYQYF. The chain is built from TRBV19 and TRBJ2-7; 8 bases match TRBD2. The CDR3 is 13 amino acids. V shed 6 bases and J 10 bases; nucleotides not matched to a gene: 11. Germline loops: CDR1 LNHDA, CDR2 SQIVND (reference sequence).

A note on this clone: Compared with germline, one end of the junction differs, possibly owing to a read error. The rearrangement joins TRBV11-2 to TRBJ1-1; D may be TRBD1 (6 bases). The CDR3 runs 11 residues. The germline gives CDR1 SGHAT, CDR2 FQNNGV. The CDR3 DNA reads TGTGCCAGCAGCTTAGGGACAGCCTCCGAATTT. It encodes CASSLGTASEF.

The chain recombines TRBV28 with TRBJ2-7; TRBD2 matches at 9 bases. The V gene end was trimmed by 6 bases and the J gene end by 5 bases; junction bases not matched to a gene: 11. In germline, CDR1 is MDHEN, CDR2 SYDVKM. This CDR3 region has 15 residues. Here the CDR3 reads CASRIAGVMDDEQYF. CDR3 coding DNA: TGTGCCAGCAGGATAGCGGGAGTTATGGATGACGAGCAGTACTTC.

The chain employs TRBV6-6 and TRBJ1-1; a possible D gene is TRBD1 (5 bases). The germline V gene encodes CDR1 MNHNY and CDR2 SVGAGI (reference sequence). This CDR3 has 14 residues. V was shortened by 2 bases and J by 1 base, with 8 bases between the two germline ends. The chain's CDR3 is CASSYGAANTEAFF. CDR3 coding DNA: TGTGCCAGCAGTTACGGGGCGGCGAACACTGAAGCTTTCTTT.